These T cell receptor beta chains were read from a single sample in a study of cytomegalovirus exposure and HLA in healthy donors. Using immunoSEQ multiplex PCR, the repertoire was profiled, and TCRdb retains in-frame clones only, with some absent. The data hold 140,000 to 150,000 clones, with approximately 80% observed a single time. The specimen was PBMCs. These receptors all stem from a man aged 35-49 years in good health and CMV-seropositive. Each CDR3 is given with its conserved first and last residue. Each record gives: V gene, J gene, D gene, clone size, CDR3 length, CDR3 DNA, CDR3 protein. The D gene is left open where the match is weak. For some rows the clone size is stated as once, few or many, or as a class when expanded; others skip it.

TRBV18	TRBJ1-3	-	few	12	TGTGCCACAGAGGAGAGTGGAAACACCATATATTTT	CATEESGNTIYF
TRBV7-7	TRBJ2-5	-	-	16	TGTGCCAGCAGCTTAGCCCTCTCCGACAGACAAGAGACCCAGTACTTC	CASSLALSDRQETQYF
TRBV5-1	TRBJ2-5	-	-	14	TGCGCCAGCAGCTCGCAGGGTGGCTCAGAGACCCAGTACTTC	CASSSQGGSETQYF
TRBV7-2	TRBJ2-5	-	-	14	TGTGCCAGCAGCCCCGGCCTAGCGCAAGAGACCCAGTACTTC	CASSPGLAQETQYF
TRBV9	TRBJ2-1	TRBD2	-	15	TGTGCCAGCAGCCCGAGCGGGAGAGGCAACAATGAGCAGTTCTTC	CASSPSGRGNNEQFF
TRBV5-4	TRBJ1-1	-	-	13	TGTGCCAGCAGCTTGATAAGCGGGGCTGAAGCTTTCTTT	CASSLISGAEAFF
TRBV19	TRBJ2-7	-	few	17	TGTGCCAGTAGTAATTATCCATTGGACTACCTCCGGGCCGAGCAGTACTTC	CASSNYPLDYLRAEQYF
TRBV6-1	TRBJ2-7	TRBD1	-	13	TGTGCCAGCAGGACAGGGGGAAGCGACGAGCAGTACTTC	CASRTGGSDEQYF
TRBV7-9	TRBJ2-1	-	-	15	TGTGCCAGCAGCTTAGCGGGGCGGGGCGACAATGAGCAGTTCTTC	CASSLAGRGDNEQFF
TRBV5-6	TRBJ2-4	-	-	15	TGTGCCAGCAGTTCAGGGGTTGTAGCCAAAAACATTCAGTACTTC	CASSSGVVAKNIQYF
TRBV15	TRBJ2-7	TRBD1	-	17	TGTGCCACCAGCTCAAGGGCCTCGGGACAGCGCTCCTACGAGCAGTACTTC	CATSSRASGQRSYEQYF
TRBV15	TRBJ2-3	TRBD2	-	17	TGTGCCACCAGCGGACCGTGGACTAGTGGCCCCACAGATACGCAGTATTTT	CATSGPWTSGPTDTQYF